Shown below are 16 T cell receptor beta chains from a single sample sequenced in a study of shared clonotypes between healthy human individuals. Libraries were prepared by immunoSEQ multiplex PCR; TCRdb keeps only in-frame clonotypes and omits some of them. The sample records approximately 2.3 million clones, 80% to 95% being singletons. The sequenced sample was naive CD4+ T cells from PBMCs. Noted subset: CD45RA+ positively selected. Every receptor here comes from a man between 18 and 35 years old in good health. Some clones in this sample may be carry-over from other donors' samples.

The gene calls are TRBV6-5 and TRBJ2-5, with D perhaps matching TRBD1 or TRBD2 (5 bases each). V was clipped by 6 bases and J by 1 base, with 15 bases between them. Germline V gene sequence: CDR1 MNHEY, CDR2 SVGAGI. This CDR3 region has 15 residues. CDR3 DNA sequence: TGTGCCAGCAGGTCCCAGGGAGCCTTCCAAGAGACCCAGTACTTC. Translated: CASRSQGAFQETQYF.

Remarks on this clone: Other DNA sequences from this sample encode an identical CDR3 as well. The rearrangement links TRBV9 to TRBJ2-5, with D perhaps TRBD1 (5 bases). The V end lost 0 bases, the J end lost 2 bases, and 8 bases lay between the germline ends. Germline lookup yields CDR1 SGDLS and CDR2 YYNGEE. The length of the CDR3 is 14 residues. CDR3 in DNA: TGTGCCAGCAGCGTAGAGGGGCTACAAGAGACCCAGTACTTC. Its protein product is CASSVEGLQETQYF. The variable domain in full, with the rest retrieved from reference TRBV9 and TRBJ2-5, is DSGVTQTPKHLITATGQRVTLRCSPRSGDLSVYWYQQSLDQGLQFLIQYYNGEERAKGNILERFSAQQFPDLHSELNLSSLELGDSALYFCASSVEGLQETQYFGPGTRLLVL.

The genes are TRBV7-2 and TRBJ2-5; 9 nucleotides line up with TRBD1. Trimming cost V 5 bases and J 5 bases; bases outside gene matches: 15. The germline V gene has CDR1 SGHTA and CDR2 FQGNSA. The CDR3 is made up of 17 amino acids. In DNA form, the CDR3 reads TGTGCCAGCAGCCTATTCCCTACAGGGGGCTATGAGGAGACCCAGTACTTC. As protein: CASSLFPTGGYEETQYF.

The rearrangement joins TRBV19 to TRBJ2-7, with 8 bases lining up with TRBD1. Trimming cost V 4 bases and J 3 bases; bases outside gene matches: 8. This CDR3 contains 15 residues. Germline CDR1 is LNHDA and CDR2 is SQIVND (reference sequence). CDR3 residues: CASSTTGDPFYEQYF. The CDR3 nucleotides read TGTGCCAGTAGTACGACAGGGGATCCTTTCTACGAGCAGTACTTC.

This chain links TRBV9 with TRBJ2-7; perhaps TRBD1 as D (6 bases). Trimming stripped 4 bases from V and 2 bases from J, with 13 bases between. This CDR3 is built from 14 residues. CDR1 SGDLS and CDR2 YYNGEE come from the germline V gene. CDR3 region: CASSPRTAPYEQYF. CDR3 coding DNA: TGTGCCAGCAGCCCTCGGACAGCGCCCTACGAGCAGTACTTC.

This clone was seen once. The chain recombines TRBV7-8 with TRBJ2-3; TRBD1 matches at 9 bases. The CDR3 is made up of 14 amino acids. Germline V CDR1 and CDR2: SGHVS, FQNEAQ. Trimming took 3 bases from V and 5 from J; bases not matched to a gene: 3. CDR3 in DNA: TGTGCCAGCAGCTTCGGACAGGGGCAAGATACGCAGTATTTT. Translating it yields CASSFGQGQDTQYF.

This clone appeared a few times. The V and J genes are TRBV5-8 and TRBJ1-5; D gene ambiguous. CDR1 and CDR2 (germline): SGHTS, YDEGEE. This CDR3 comprises 12 residues. The V and J ends lost 0 bases and 9 bases respectively, with 7 bases between them. The CDR3 region has the DNA TGTGCCAGCAGCTTGGGGGCGTCGCCCCAGCATTTT. Protein product: CASSLGASPQHF.

In its sample, this clone was seen once. The chain links TRBV15 to TRBJ2-1; 7 nucleotides line up with TRBD2. The length of the CDR3 is 15 residues. V trimming: 1 base; J trimming: 7 bases; junction bases outside the gene matches: 7. Germline CDR1 LNHNV, CDR2 YYDKDF (reference sequence). CDR3 nucleotide sequence: TGTGCCACCAGCAGAGGTGGGAGGGCCCCAAATGAGCAGTTCTTC. This sequence encodes CATSRGGRAPNEQFF. The whole variable domain, remainder taken from reference TRBV15 and TRBJ2-1, is DAMVIQNPRYQVTQFGKPVTLSCSQTLNHNVMYWYQQKSSQAPKLLFHYYDKDFNNEADTPDNFQSRRPNTSFCFLDIRSPGLGDTAMYLCATSRGGRAPNEQFFGPGTRLTVL.

The chain is built from TRBV5-4 and TRBJ1-2; D is perhaps TRBD1 (6 bases). Germline loops: CDR1 SGHNT, CDR2 YYREEE (reference sequence). V was pared by 2 bases and J by 6 bases, with 14 bases between. The CDR3 sequence is 14 residues long. CDR3 sequence: CASSLVWDNNGYTF. In DNA form, the CDR3 reads TGTGCCAGCAGCTTAGTCTGGGACAACAATGGCTACACCTTC.

The V call is TRBV27, the J call TRBJ1-1; D might be TRBD1 (5 bases). CDR1 and CDR2 (germline): MNHEY, SMNVEV (reference sequence). The CDR3 extends over 13 amino acids. Trimming stripped 4 bases from V and 6 bases from J, with 12 bases between. The CDR3 spells CASSWRGLAEAFF. The CDR3 coding sequence is TGTGCCAGCAGTTGGAGGGGACTGGCTGAAGCTTTCTTT.

Only one count was recorded for this clone. The chain has TRBV5-8 and TRBJ2-2; possible D gene TRBD2, 6 bases. The length of the CDR3 is 18 residues. Germline CDR1 is SGHTS and CDR2 is YDEGEE. V lost 0 bases to trimming and J lost 8 bases, with 23 bases between them. In nucleotides, the CDR3 is TGTGCCAGCAGCTTGGGACCCCTCTATGTGGAGGGAGTTGGGGAGCTGTTTTTT. Encoded protein: CASSLGPLYVEGVGELFF.

This sequence joins TRBV4-3 and TRBJ2-3, with D possibly TRBD2 on 6 matching bases. The CDR3 covers 12 residues. Germline V gene sequence: CDR1 LGHNA, CDR2 YSLEER. V lost 4 bases and J lost 6, with 8 bases in between. The CDR3 protein is CASSRRGDTQYF. CDR3 coding DNA: TGCGCCAGCAGCCGCCGGGGGGATACGCAGTATTTT.

This sequence joins TRBV7-2 and TRBJ1-3, with D possibly TRBD1 on 5 matching bases. Germline CDR1 is SGHTA and CDR2 is FQGNSA. The germline V and J ends were trimmed by 1 base and 4 bases, with 11 bases remaining between them. The CDR3 contains 15 residues. The CDR3 bases are TGTGCCAGCAGCTTAGTTGGGGGGGTGGGAAACACCATATATTTT. Translating gives CASSLVGGVGNTIYF.

This rearrangement joins TRBV11-2 to TRBJ1-2; D is unresolved. Trimming shortened V by 1 base and J by 8 bases, and 11 bases separated the two germline ends. The length of the CDR3 is 13 residues. Germline assignment: CDR1 SGHAT and CDR2 FQNNGV. The CDR3 DNA sequence: TGTGCCAGCAGCTTAGGGTCCGGAGGGGGCTACACCTTC. Its translation: CASSLGSGGGYTF.

The rearrangement uses TRBV7-8 and TRBJ1-5, with no clear D. V lost 3 bases to trimming and J lost 3 bases, with 18 bases between them. Germline CDR1 reads SGHVS; CDR2 reads FQNEAQ. The CDR3 runs 17 residues. For the CDR3, the DNA is TGTGCCAGCAGCTTTGACGATTGGTCAACCGACAATCAGCCCCAGCATTTT. Amino acid sequence: CASSFDDWSTDNQPQHF.

The chain combines TRBV25-1 with TRBJ2-3, with D unclear. This CDR3 is 13 amino acids long. V gave up 0 bases and J gave up 6 bases, with 7 bases separating them. Germline V lookup: CDR1 MGHDK, CDR2 SYGVNS. CDR3: CASSEYIRDTQYF. The CDR3 DNA follows: TGTGCCAGCAGTGAATATATCCGGGATACGCAGTATTTT.